One TCR beta chain is described in this entry. The trim removed 6 bases at V and 3 bases at J, leaving 1 base unmatched. CDR3 length equals 13 residues. CDR1 and CDR2 from the germline V gene are MGHDK and SYGVNS. The sample comes from a study of cytomegalovirus exposure and HLA in healthy donors. Generated by immunoSEQ multiplex PCR, the TCRdb table keeps only in-frame clones and is missing some. The top ten hold 0.6% to 0.8% of the sample, which has under 150,000 clones, more than 85% seen once. The sequencing sample was made of PBMCs. The chain employs TRBV25-1 and TRBJ1-3, with 8 bases that match TRBD1. The TCR was taken from a man in his late teens or twenties in good health and CMV-seronegative. CDR3 sequence reads: CASRTGGGNTIYF. The CDR3 DNA is TGTGCCAGCAGAACAGGGGGTGGAAACACCATATATTTT.